This T cell receptor beta chain emerged from a study of cytomegalovirus exposure and HLA in healthy donors. The PCR made use of 60 Vbeta and 13 Jbeta primers. The method was immunoSEQ multiplex PCR; TCRdb's version includes in-frame clones alone and lacks a portion of them. Reported are 200,000 or so clones; the ten largest clones contain 1.1%. The sequence derives from a girl aged 2-10 years in good health and CMV-seropositive. The sample was PBMCs.

In DNA, the CDR3 is TGTGCCAGCAGTCCCCCGCCATGGCAGGGGGAGAAACTGTTTTTT. It encodes CASSPPPWQGEKLFF. This rearrangement joins TRBV27 to TRBJ1-4; 7 positions match TRBD1. V was pared by 5 bases and J by 11 bases, with 14 bases of the junction left unmatched. The CDR3 length is 15 residues. Germline CDR1 is MNHEY and CDR2 is SMNVEV (reference sequence).